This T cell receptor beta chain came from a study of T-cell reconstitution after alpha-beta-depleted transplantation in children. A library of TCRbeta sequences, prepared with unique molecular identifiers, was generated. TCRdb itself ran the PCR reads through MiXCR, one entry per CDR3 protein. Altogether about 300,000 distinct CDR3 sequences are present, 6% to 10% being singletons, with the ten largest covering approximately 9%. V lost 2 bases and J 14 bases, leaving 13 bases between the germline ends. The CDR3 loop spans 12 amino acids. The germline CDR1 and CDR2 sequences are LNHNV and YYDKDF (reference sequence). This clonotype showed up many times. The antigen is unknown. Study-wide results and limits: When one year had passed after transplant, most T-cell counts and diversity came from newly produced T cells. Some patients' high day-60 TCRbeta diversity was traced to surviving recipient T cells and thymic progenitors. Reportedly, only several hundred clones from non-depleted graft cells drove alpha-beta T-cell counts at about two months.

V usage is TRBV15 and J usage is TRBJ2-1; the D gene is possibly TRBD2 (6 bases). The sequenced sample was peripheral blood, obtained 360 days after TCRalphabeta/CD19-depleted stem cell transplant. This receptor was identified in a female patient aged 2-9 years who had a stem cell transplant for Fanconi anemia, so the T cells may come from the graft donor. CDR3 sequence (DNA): TGTGCCACCAGCAGATCGACTAGGGATAAGTTCTTC. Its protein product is CATSRSTRDKFF.